This is a list of T cell receptor beta chains from one sample in a study of T cell responses to AZD1222 COVID-19 vaccine. Generated by immunoSEQ multiplex PCR, the TCRdb table keeps only in-frame clones and is missing some. This table has 20,000 to 30,000 clones, roughly 87% appearing once. The specimen was peripheral blood, collected 28 days after the second AZD1222 dose. These TCRs come from an adult who received the AZD1222 COVID-19 vaccine. CDR3s include the opening cysteine and the closing phenylalanine or tryptophan. D genes are given only for firm matches. For some rows the clone size is stated as once, few or many, or as a class when expanded; others skip it.

>TRBJ1-1|.|TRBV7-9|.
CASSPSRSRGAFF
TGTGCCAGCAGCCCATCCCGAAGTAGGGGTGCTTTCTTT
>TRBJ1-1|.|TRBV9|.
CASSVGGRSTEAFF
TGTGCCAGCAGCGTAGGAGGGAGGAGCACTGAAGCTTTCTTT
>TRBJ2-2|few|TRBV28|TRBD2
CASSFYGLAGERGELFF
TGTGCCAGCAGTTTTTACGGACTAGCGGGGGAGAGGGGGGAGCTGTTTTTT
>TRBJ1-2|.|TRBV3-1/TRBV3-2|TRBD1
CASSLGQGHGYTF
TGTGCCAGCAGCTTGGGACAGGGCCATGGCTACACCTTC
>TRBJ2-1|.|TRBV28|.
CASSRPTSRERREQFF
TGTGCCAGCAGTCGACCTACTAGCCGGGAAAGGCGTGAGCAGTTCTTC
>TRBJ2-5|.|TRBV9|TRBD1
CASSRQGETQYF
TGTGCCAGCAGCCGACAGGGTGAGACCCAGTACTTC
>TRBJ2-2|.|TRBV9|.
CASSVVPNTGELFF
TGTGCCAGCAGCGTAGTGCCGAACACCGGGGAGCTGTTTTTT
>TRBJ2-3|.|TRBV5-1|.
CASSSGQTFGTDTQYF
TGCGCCAGCAGCTCGGGACAAACGTTTGGCACAGATACGCAGTATTTT
>TRBJ1-2|once|TRBV7-9|.
CASSSIRRPYGYTF
TGTGCCAGCAGTTCTATACGGAGACCCTATGGCTACACCTTC
>TRBJ2-5|.|TRBV7-8|TRBD2
CASSLLAGGETQYF
TGTGCCAGCAGCCTACTAGCGGGAGGAGAGACCCAGTACTTC
>TRBJ2-3|.|TRBV11-2|.
CASGTADTQYF
TGTGCCAGCGGGACCGCAGATACGCAGTATTTT
>TRBJ2-3|.|TRBV10-3|.
CAISPTGTTDTQYF
TGTGCCATCAGCCCTACAGGGACCACAGATACGCAGTATTTT